This TCR beta chain was captured by sequencing in a study of blood T cell repertoires in COVID-19. The method was immunoSEQ multiplex PCR; TCRdb's version includes in-frame clones alone and lacks a portion of them. Of roughly 250,000 clones listed, about 88% are singletons. The CDR3 spans 13 residues. The germline V and J ends were trimmed by 0 bases and 6 bases, with 8 bases remaining between them. The germline V gene encodes CDR1 MNHEY and CDR2 SVGAGI. Recovered participants had two consecutive negative NP/OP PCR tests, healthcare professional clearance, or symptom resolution. This clone was recorded a few times.

Sequenced: PBMCs or T cells enriched from blood (not recorded which). This sequence was found in a woman between 45 and 65 years old who had recovered from COVID-19. This sequence joins TRBV6-5 and TRBJ1-2; the D gene is possibly TRBD1 (5 bases). CDR3 sequence: CASSYSGADGYTF. The CDR3 DNA follows: TGTGCCAGCAGTTACTCAGGGGCTGATGGCTACACCTTC.